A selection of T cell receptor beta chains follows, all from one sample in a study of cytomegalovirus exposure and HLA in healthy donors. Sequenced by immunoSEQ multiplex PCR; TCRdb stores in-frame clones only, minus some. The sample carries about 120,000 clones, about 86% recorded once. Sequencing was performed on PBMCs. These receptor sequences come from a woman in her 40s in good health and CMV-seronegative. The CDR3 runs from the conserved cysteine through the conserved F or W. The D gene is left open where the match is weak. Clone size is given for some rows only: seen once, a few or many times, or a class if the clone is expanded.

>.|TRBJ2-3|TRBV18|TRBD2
CASSPIAGGLGTDTQYF
TGTGCCAGCTCACCAATAGCGGGAGGATTGGGCACAGATACGCAGTATTTT
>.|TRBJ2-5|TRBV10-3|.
CAISESSGQETQYF
TGTGCCATCAGTGAGTCAAGCGGGCAAGAGACCCAGTACTTC
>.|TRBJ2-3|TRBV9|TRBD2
CASSASGGTTDTQYF
TGTGCCAGCAGCGCAAGCGGGGGAACCACAGATACGCAGTATTTT
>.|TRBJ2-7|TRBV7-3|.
CASSYHGQNHEQYF
TGTGCCAGCAGTTACCACGGACAAAATCACGAGCAGTACTTC
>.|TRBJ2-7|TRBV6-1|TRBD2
CASSARDYPSYEQYF
TGTGCCAGCAGTGCGAGGGACTACCCCTCCTACGAGCAGTACTTC
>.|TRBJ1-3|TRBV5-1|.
CASSRMDITSGNTIYF
TGCGCCAGCAGCAGGATGGACATTACCTCTGGAAACACCATATATTTT
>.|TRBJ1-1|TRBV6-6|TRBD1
CASSPDRATEAFF
TGTGCCAGCAGCCCGGACAGGGCCACTGAAGCTTTCTTT
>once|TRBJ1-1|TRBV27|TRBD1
CASSEPGQGRRDEAFF
TGTGCCAGCAGTGAGCCGGGACAGGGGCGCCGAGATGAAGCTTTCTTT
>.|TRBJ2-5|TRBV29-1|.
CSVGQNQETQYF
TGCAGCGTTGGACAAAACCAAGAGACCCAGTACTTC
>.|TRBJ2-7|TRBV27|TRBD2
CASSSWEGSYEQYF
TGTGCCAGCAGTTCTTGGGAGGGATCCTACGAGCAGTACTTC
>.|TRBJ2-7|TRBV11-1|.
CASSHDSYEQYF
TGTGCCAGCAGCCACGACAGTTACGAGCAGTACTTC
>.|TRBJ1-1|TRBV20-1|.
CSASGETEAFF
TGCAGTGCTTCAGGGGAGACTGAAGCTTTCTTT
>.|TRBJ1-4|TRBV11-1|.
CASSYKENEKLFF
TGTGCCAGCAGCTATAAGGAGAATGAAAAACTGTTTTTT
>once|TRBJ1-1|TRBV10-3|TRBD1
CAISTIDRGPIEAFF
TGTGCCATCAGTACGATCGACAGGGGGCCTATTGAAGCTTTCTTT
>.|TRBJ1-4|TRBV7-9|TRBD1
CASSFATGSNEKLFF
TGTGCCAGCAGCTTCGCGACAGGGTCTAATGAAAAACTGTTTTTT
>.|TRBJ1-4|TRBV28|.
CASSLLGGTNEKLFF
TGTGCCAGCAGTTTGCTCGGCGGAACAAATGAAAAACTGTTTTTT
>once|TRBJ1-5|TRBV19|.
CASEPTGSYSNQPQHF
TGTGCCAGTGAGCCGACAGGCAGTTATAGCAATCAGCCCCAGCATTTT
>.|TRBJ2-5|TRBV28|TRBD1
CATTADRVRRETQYF
TGTGCAACCACAGCCGACAGGGTCCGGCGAGAGACCCAGTACTTC
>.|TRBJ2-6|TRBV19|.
CASSPRRQSSSGANVLTF
TGTGCCAGTAGTCCCCGGAGGCAGTCCAGCTCTGGGGCCAACGTCCTGACTTTC
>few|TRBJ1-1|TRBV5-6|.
CASSLRGRMNTEAFF
TGTGCCAGCAGCTTGCGGGGTCGCATGAACACTGAAGCTTTCTTT
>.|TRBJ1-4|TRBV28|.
CASSGNQFGGGHNEKLFF
TGTGCCAGCAGCGGAAATCAGTTTGGGGGCGGTCATAATGAAAAACTGTTTTTT
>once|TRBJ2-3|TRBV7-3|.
CASSLTSDSPWQYF
TGTGCCAGCAGCTTAACTAGCGATTCACCATGGCAGTATTTT
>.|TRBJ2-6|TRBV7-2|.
CASSAEGWGGGANVLTF
TGTGCCAGCAGCGCCGAGGGTTGGGGAGGTGGGGCCAACGTCCTGACTTTC
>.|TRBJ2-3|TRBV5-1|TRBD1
CASRTTGGDTDTQYF
TGCGCCAGCAGAACGACAGGGGGAGATACAGATACGCAGTATTTT
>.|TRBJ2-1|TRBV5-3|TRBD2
CARSPGTSCHEQFF
TGTGCCAGAAGCCCTGGGACTAGTTGCCATGAGCAGTTCTTC
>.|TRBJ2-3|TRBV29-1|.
CSVEDPAGSTDTQYF
TGCAGCGTTGAAGATCCGGCGGGTAGCACAGATACGCAGTATTTT
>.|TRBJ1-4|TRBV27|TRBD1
CASSSRQGQPKQLFF
TGTGCCAGCAGCTCCCGACAGGGTCAACCAAAGCAACTGTTTTTT
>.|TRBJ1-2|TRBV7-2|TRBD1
CASSLGTEPSYGYTF
TGTGCCAGCAGCCTAGGGACAGAACCCTCCTATGGCTACACCTTC
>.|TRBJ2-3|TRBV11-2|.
CASSIRGTATDTQYF
TGTGCCAGCAGCATCCGGGGGACAGCGACAGATACGCAGTATTTT
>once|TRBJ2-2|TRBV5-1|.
CASSFQGSTGELFF
TGCGCCAGCAGCTTCCAGGGGAGCACCGGGGAGCTGTTTTTT
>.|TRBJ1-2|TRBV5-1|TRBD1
CASSLSEGARSNYGYTF
TGCGCCAGCAGCTTGTCGGAGGGGGCGAGGTCTAACTATGGCTACACCTTC
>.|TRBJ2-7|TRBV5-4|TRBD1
CASSLGDRGKEQYF
TGTGCCAGCAGCTTGGGGGACAGGGGAAAAGAGCAGTACTTC
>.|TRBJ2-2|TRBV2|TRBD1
CASMGTGVGTGELFF
TGTGCCAGCATGGGGACAGGGGTTGGGACCGGGGAGCTGTTTTTT
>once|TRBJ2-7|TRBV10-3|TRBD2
CAISESVMETSGGTYEQYF
TGTGCCATCAGTGAGTCGGTAATGGAGACTAGCGGGGGAACCTACGAGCAGTACTTC
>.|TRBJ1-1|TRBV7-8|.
CASSLQGNTEAFF
TGTGCCAGCAGCTTACAGGGGAACACTGAAGCTTTCTTT
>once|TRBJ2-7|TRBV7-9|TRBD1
CASSYQGDSYEQYF
TGTGCCAGCAGCTATCAGGGGGACTCCTACGAGCAGTACTTC